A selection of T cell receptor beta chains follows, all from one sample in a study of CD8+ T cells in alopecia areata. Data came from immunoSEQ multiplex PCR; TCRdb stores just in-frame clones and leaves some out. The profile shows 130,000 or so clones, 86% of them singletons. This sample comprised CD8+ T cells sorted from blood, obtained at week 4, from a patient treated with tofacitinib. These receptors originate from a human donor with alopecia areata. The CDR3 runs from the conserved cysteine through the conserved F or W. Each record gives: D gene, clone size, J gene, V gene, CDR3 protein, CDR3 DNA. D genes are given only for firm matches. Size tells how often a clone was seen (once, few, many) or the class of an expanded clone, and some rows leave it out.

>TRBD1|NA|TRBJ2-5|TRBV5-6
CASSYPGTEAETQYF
TGTGCCAGCAGCTACCCCGGGACAGAAGCAGAGACCCAGTACTTC
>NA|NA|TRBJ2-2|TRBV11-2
CASSLLSTGELFF
TGTGCCAGCAGCTTATTGAGCACCGGGGAGCTGTTTTTT
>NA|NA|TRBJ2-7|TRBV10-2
CASSSGAEYEQYF
TGCGCCAGCAGTTCAGGGGCAGAGTACGAGCAGTACTTC
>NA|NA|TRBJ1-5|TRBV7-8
CASSPQWGLNQPQHF
TGTGCCAGCAGCCCTCAGTGGGGCCTCAATCAGCCCCAGCATTTT
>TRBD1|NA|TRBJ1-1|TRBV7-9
CASSPPDGQGNTEAFF
TGTGCCAGCAGTCCCCCCGACGGACAGGGGAACACTGAAGCTTTCTTT
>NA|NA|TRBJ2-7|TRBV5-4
CAARTDLYEQYF
TGTGCCGCCAGGACAGACCTTTACGAGCAGTACTTC
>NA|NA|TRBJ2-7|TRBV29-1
CSVEGAGYEQYF
TGCAGCGTTGAAGGAGCTGGCTACGAGCAGTACTTC
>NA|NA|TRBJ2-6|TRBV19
CASSSIPWRGTDSGANVLTF
TGTGCCAGTAGCAGTATCCCGTGGCGGGGTACGGATTCTGGGGCCAACGTCCTGACTTTC
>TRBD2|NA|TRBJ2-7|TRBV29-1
CSVSGLAGPSYEQYF
TGCAGCGTTTCGGGACTAGCGGGGCCCTCCTACGAGCAGTACTTC
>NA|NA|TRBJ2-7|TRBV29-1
CSVELEAGEQYF
TGCAGCGTTGAACTAGAAGCTGGCGAGCAGTACTTC
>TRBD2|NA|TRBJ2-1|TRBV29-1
CSVRGWASGGYNEQFF
TGCAGCGTCCGCGGTTGGGCTAGCGGGGGCTACAATGAGCAGTTCTTC
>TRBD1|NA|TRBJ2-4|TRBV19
CARRRQGARAKNIQYF
TGTGCCAGGCGACGACAGGGGGCGCGTGCCAAAAACATTCAGTACTTC
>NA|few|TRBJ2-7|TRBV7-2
CASSLASGLYEQYF
TGTGCCAGCAGCTTAGCTTCAGGTCTCTACGAGCAGTACTTC
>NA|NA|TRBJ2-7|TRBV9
CASSVGEGNEQYF
TGTGCCAGCAGCGTAGGAGAAGGGAACGAGCAGTACTTC
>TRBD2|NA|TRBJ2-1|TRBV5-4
CASSLAGGGGNEQFF
TGTGCCAGCAGCTTGGCGGGAGGAGGCGGCAATGAGCAGTTCTTC
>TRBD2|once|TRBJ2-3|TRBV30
CAWIGAGGPLDTQYF
TGTGCCTGGATCGGAGCGGGAGGGCCCCTGGATACGCAGTATTTT
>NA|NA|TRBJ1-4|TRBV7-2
CASSLWDQNEKLFF
TGTGCCAGCAGCTTATGGGATCAAAATGAAAAACTGTTTTTT
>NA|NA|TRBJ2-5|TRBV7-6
CASRVGGSSETQYF
TGTGCCAGCAGGGTAGGGGGGTCCTCCGAGACCCAGTACTTC
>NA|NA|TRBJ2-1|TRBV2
CASKTARTSEQFF
TGTGCCAGCAAGACTGCCCGAACGAGTGAGCAGTTCTTC
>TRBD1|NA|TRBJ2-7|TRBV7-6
CASSFDRGDEQYF
TGTGCCAGCAGTTTCGACAGGGGGGACGAGCAGTACTTC
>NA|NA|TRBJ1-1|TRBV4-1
CASGKEGVMNTEAFF
TGCGCCAGCGGTAAAGAGGGGGTCATGAACACTGAAGCTTTCTTT
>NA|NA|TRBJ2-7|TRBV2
CASSTGLQGSYEQYF
TGTGCCAGCAGTACCGGACTACAGGGATCCTACGAGCAGTACTTC
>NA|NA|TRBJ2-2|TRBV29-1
CSAGGDGGELFF
TGCAGCGCCGGAGGGGACGGCGGGGAGCTGTTTTTT
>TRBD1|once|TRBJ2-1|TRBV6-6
CASSYAEGTEYNEQFF
TGTGCCAGCAGTTACGCCGAAGGGACAGAGTACAATGAGCAGTTCTTC
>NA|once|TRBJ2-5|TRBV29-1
CSVGGDQETQYF
TGCAGCGTTGGGGGGGACCAAGAAACCCAGTACTTC
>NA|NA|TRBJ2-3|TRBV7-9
CASSLATTDTQYF
TGTGCCAGCAGCTTGGCGACCACAGATACGCAGTATTTT
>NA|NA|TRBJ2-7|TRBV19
CASSISLLGGIEQYF
TGTGCCAGTAGTATATCTCTCTTAGGGGGGATCGAGCAGTACTTC
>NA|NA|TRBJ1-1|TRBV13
CASSSQRGRTEAFF
TGTGCCAGCAGCTCGCAGCGGGGAAGGACTGAAGCTTTCTTT
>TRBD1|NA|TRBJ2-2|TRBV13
CASSAPGQGITGELFF
TGTGCCAGCAGCGCCCCGGGACAGGGGATCACCGGGGAGCTGTTTTTT
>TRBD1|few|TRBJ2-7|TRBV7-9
CASISGQAYEQYF
TGTGCCAGCATCTCGGGACAGGCCTACGAGCAGTACTTC
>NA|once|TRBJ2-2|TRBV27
CATLRGASNTGELFF
TGTGCCACCCTCCGGGGGGCTTCGAACACCGGGGAGCTGTTTTTT
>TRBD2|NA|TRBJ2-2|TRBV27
CASSTIGLAAEAGELFF
TGTGCCAGCAGTACTATAGGGCTAGCGGCCGAGGCCGGGGAGCTGTTTTTT
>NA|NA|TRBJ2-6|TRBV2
CASSEVASGRRTNVLTF
TGTGCCAGCAGTGAAGTAGCGTCGGGGCGGCGGACCAACGTCCTGACTTTC
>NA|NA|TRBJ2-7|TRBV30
CAWSVATGRPYEQYF
TGTGCCTGGAGTGTCGCGACTGGTCGGCCCTACGAGCAGTACTTC
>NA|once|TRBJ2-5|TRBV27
CASSDQGRETQYF
TGTGCCAGCAGTGACCAGGGCCGGGAGACCCAGTACTTC
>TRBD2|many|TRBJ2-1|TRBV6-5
CASSYRPSGDEQFF
TGTGCCAGCAGTTACCGTCCTAGCGGTGATGAGCAGTTCTTC
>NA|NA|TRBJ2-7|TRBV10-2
CASSSQGGEDLYEQYF
TGCGCCAGCAGTTCCCAGGGCGGGGAGGACCTTTACGAGCAGTACTTC
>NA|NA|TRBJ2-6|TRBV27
CASRRGTVSSGANVLTF
TGTGCCAGCAGACGGGGGACAGTGTCTTCTGGGGCCAACGTCCTGACTTTC
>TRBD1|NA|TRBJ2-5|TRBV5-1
CASTPGQGGETQYF
TGCGCCAGCACCCCGGGACAGGGGGGAGAGACCCAGTACTTC
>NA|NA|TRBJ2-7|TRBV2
CATQHPYEQYF
TGTGCCACTCAGCACCCCTACGAGCAGTACTTC
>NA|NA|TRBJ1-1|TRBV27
CASSDTGLNTEAFF
TGTGCCAGCAGCGATACAGGGCTGAACACTGAAGCTTTCTTT
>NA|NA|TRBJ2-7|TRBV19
CASSTSSGDYEQYF
TGTGCCAGTAGTACCTCATCCGGGGACTACGAGCAGTACTTC
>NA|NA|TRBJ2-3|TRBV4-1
CASSQVGTDTQYF
TGCGCCAGCAGCCAAGTGGGCACAGATACGCAGTATTTT
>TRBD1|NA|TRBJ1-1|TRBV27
CASSIAGGRTEAFF
TGTGCCAGCAGCATCGCAGGGGGACGGACTGAAGCTTTCTTT
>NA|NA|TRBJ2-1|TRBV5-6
CASSSDFPVLYNEQFF
TGTGCCAGCAGCTCGGACTTCCCGGTTCTCTACAATGAGCAGTTCTTC
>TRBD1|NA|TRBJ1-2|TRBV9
CASSPPTGATHGYTF
TGTGCCAGCAGCCCCCCAACAGGGGCCACTCATGGCTACACCTTC